These 7 T cell receptor beta chains share one sample of origin, sequenced in a study of T cell repertoires in cytomegalovirus infection. These receptors' antigens are unknown. TCRdb re-derived calls from the reads in MiXCR, one entry per CDR3 protein. The sample records around 300,000 distinct CDR3 sequences, 20% to 25% being singletons. The sample was cultured PBMCs, taken from culture after CMV antigen stimulation. The receptors derive from a human donor in good health (CMV status not recorded). Some clones in this sample may be carry-over from other donors' samples.

This clonotype was seen more than once but under ten times. J is TRBJ2-3 and V is TRBV7-9; no clear D. The germline CDR1 and CDR2 sequences are SEHNR and FQNEAQ (reference sequence). The CDR3 contains 13 residues. V lost 3 bases to trimming and J lost 2 bases, with 6 bases between them. CDR3 DNA: TGTGCCAGCAGCTTCCTAACCACAGATACGCAGTATTTT. Encoded protein: CASSFLTTDTQYF.

This chain links TRBV20-1 with TRBJ2-3; D is unclear. Trimming stripped 6 bases from V and 2 bases from J, with 3 bases between. The CDR3 sequence is 10 residues long. Germline CDR1 DFQATT, CDR2 SNEGSKA (reference sequence). The CDR3 protein is CSAHTDTQYF. Here the CDR3 DNA reads TGCAGTGCGCACACAGATACGCAGTATTTT.

At least ten counts were recorded for this clonotype. The J gene is TRBJ1-4, the V gene TRBV28; a weak D match, TRBD1 (5 bases). The CDR3 is 12 amino acids. The V gene's germline CDR1 is MDHEN and CDR2 SYDVKM. V lost 5 bases and J 11 bases, leaving 12 bases between the germline ends. The CDR3 bases are TGTGCCAGCAGTCAGACCAGGGAGAAACTGTTTTTT. Its protein is CASSQTREKLFF.

The chain employs TRBV5-6 and TRBJ1-1; 7 nucleotides align to TRBD1. Looked up from germline, CDR1 is SGHDT and CDR2 is YYEEEE. V was pared by 4 bases and J by 7 bases, with 10 bases of the junction left unmatched. The CDR3 totals 14 residues. The CDR3 is CASSPTLGDSEAFF. In DNA form, the CDR3 reads TGTGCCAGCAGCCCGACTTTGGGGGACAGTGAAGCTTTCTTT.

The genes are TRBV9 and TRBJ1-1; D call uncertain. V was clipped by 0 bases and J by 5 bases, with 14 bases between them. Per the germline V gene, CDR1 is SGDLS and CDR2 is YYNGEE. The CDR3 spans 15 residues. CDR3 coding DNA: TGTGCCAGCAGCGTAGACGGCGCCCTTGGGACTGAAGCTTTCTTT. Translating it yields CASSVDGALGTEAFF.

In this sample, this clonotype turned up a few times. This rearrangement joins TRBV6-2 or TRBV6-3 to TRBJ2-1, with 8 bases identical to TRBD2. The V gene end was trimmed by 7 bases and the J gene end by 8 bases; junction bases not matched to a gene: 10. The CDR3 spans 14 residues. Germline CDR1 MNHEY, CDR2 SVGEGT. The CDR3 bases are TGTGCCAGCATCAAAAGCGGGAGATGGGATGAGCAGTTCTTC. Translating gives CASIKSGRWDEQFF.

This clonotype was picked up a small number of times. The chain has TRBV9 and TRBJ2-1; D is unresolved. CDR3 size: 13 residues. CDR1 SGDLS and CDR2 YYNGEE come from the germline V gene. With 4 bases removed from V and 6 bases from J, the gap between germline ends came to 11 bases. CDR3 nucleotides: TGTGCCAGCAGCCCCCAGAGTACCAATGAGCAGTTCTTC. It specifies CASSPQSTNEQFF.